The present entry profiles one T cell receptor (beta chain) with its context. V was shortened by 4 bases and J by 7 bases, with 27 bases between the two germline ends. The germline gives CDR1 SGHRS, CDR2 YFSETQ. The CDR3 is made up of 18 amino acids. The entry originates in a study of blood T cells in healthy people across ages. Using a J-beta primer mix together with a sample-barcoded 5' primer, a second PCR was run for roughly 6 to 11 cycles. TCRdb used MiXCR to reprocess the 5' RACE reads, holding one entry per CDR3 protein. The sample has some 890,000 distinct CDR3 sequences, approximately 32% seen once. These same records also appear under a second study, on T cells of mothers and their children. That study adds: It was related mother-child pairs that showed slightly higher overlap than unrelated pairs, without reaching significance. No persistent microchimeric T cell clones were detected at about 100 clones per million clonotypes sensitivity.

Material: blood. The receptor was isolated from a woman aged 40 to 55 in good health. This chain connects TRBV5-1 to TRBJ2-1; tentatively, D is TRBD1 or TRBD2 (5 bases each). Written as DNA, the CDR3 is TGCGCCAGCAGCGGGACCCTCCAACTAGGACTCTTAGCAAATGAGCAGTTCTTC. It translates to CASSGTLQLGLLANEQFF. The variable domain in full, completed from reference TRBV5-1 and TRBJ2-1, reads KAGVTQTPRYLIKTRGQQVTLSCSPISGHRSVSWYQQTPGQGLQFLFEYFSETQRNKGNFPGRFSGRQFSNSRSEMNVSTLELGDSALYLCASSGTLQLGLLANEQFFGPGTRLTVL.